These 8 T cell receptor beta chains originate from one sample sequenced in a study of cytomegalovirus exposure and HLA in healthy donors. With 60 Vbeta and 13 Jbeta primers, the PCR was carried out. The data were produced by immunoSEQ multiplex PCR, yet TCRdb's version contains in-frame clones alone and is incomplete. Here the sample spans about 180,000 clones, around four fifths being singletons. The sequenced material came from PBMCs. The receptor set was obtained from a woman aged 25-40 years in good health and CMV-seronegative.

V is TRBV6-5 and J is TRBJ2-5; maybe TRBD1 (6 bases). CDR1 is MNHEY, CDR2 SVGAGI, per germline. The germline V and J ends were trimmed by 6 bases and 5 bases, with 16 bases remaining between them. The CDR3 is 14 residues long. The CDR3 nucleotides are TGTGCCAGCAGCCTCACAGGGTTGGGGGAGACCCAGTACTTC. Translating gives CASSLTGLGETQYF.

This chain joins TRBV6-1 and TRBJ1-5; 8 nucleotides match TRBD1. The germline gives CDR1 MNHNS, CDR2 SASEGT. The V gene end was trimmed by 6 bases and the J gene end by 6 bases; junction bases not matched to a gene: 10. This CDR3 spans 15 amino acids. The CDR3 region is CASRRRDRLVQPQHF. The CDR3 DNA sequence: TGTGCCAGCAGAAGAAGGGACAGGCTTGTTCAGCCCCAGCATTTT.

In this sample, this clone turned up a few times. The chain joins TRBV7-6 to TRBJ2-7, with a possible D match to TRBD1 (5 bases). The CDR3 contains 13 residues. CDR1 is SGHVS, CDR2 FNYEAQ, per germline. Trimming took off 5 bases at V and 3 bases at J, with 11 bases between the two ends. In nucleotides, the CDR3 is TGTGCCAGCAGCCAGACGACAGACTACGAGCAGTACTTC. As protein: CASSQTTDYEQYF.

The V and J genes are TRBV6-1 and TRBJ2-7; 7 bases agree with TRBD2. The J call may be wrong; the DNA end is better matched by TRBJ2-5. The CDR3 loop spans 16 amino acids. Germline lookup yields CDR1 MNHNS and CDR2 SASEGT. The CDR3: CASSEDGRVREETQYF. In DNA, the CDR3 is TGTGCCAGCAGTGAAGATGGGAGGGTCAGGGAAGAGACCCAGTACTTC.

V and J are TRBV6-1 and TRBJ2-1, with 8 bases matching TRBD2. The germline V gene has CDR1 MNHNS and CDR2 SASEGT. The V and J ends lost 2 bases and 1 base, in that order; junction bases with no gene match: 10. This CDR3 is built from 18 residues. The CDR3 nucleotides read TGTGCCAGCAGTGAAAATCCAACTAGCGGTAGTTCCTACAATGAGCAGTTCTTC. Translating gives CASSENPTSGSSYNEQFF.

V is TRBV12-5 and J is TRBJ1-4; D not certain. The CDR3 totals 16 residues. The V gene's germline CDR1 is LGHNT and CDR2 FRNRAP. With 4 bases removed from V and 1 base from J, the gap between germline ends came to 13 bases. The CDR3 bases are TGTGCTAGTGGTTCCATAATTCGGGGAACTAATGAAAAACTGTTTTTT. Amino acid sequence: CASGSIIRGTNEKLFF. Filled out from reference TRBV12-5 and TRBJ1-4, the complete variable domain reads DARVTQTPRHKVTEMGQEVTMRCQPILGHNTVFWYRQTMMQGLELLAYFRNRAPLDDSGMPKDRFSAEMPDATLATLKIQPSEPRDSAVYFCASGSIIRGTNEKLFFGSGTQLSVL.

The chain combines TRBV28 with TRBJ1-3; D is possibly TRBD1 (5 bases). Between the trimmed V and J ends, which lost 7 bases and 0 bases, there was a span of 10 bases. Germline V lookup: CDR1 MDHEN, CDR2 SYDVKM. CDR3 length: 14 amino acids. CDR3 loop: CASNLGGSGNTIYF. CDR3 coding DNA: TGTGCCAGCAACCTCGGGGGCTCTGGAAACACCATATATTTT.

This chain connects TRBV2 to TRBJ2-7; D is perhaps TRBD1 (5 bases). Germline loops: CDR1 SNHLY, CDR2 FYNNEI. Deletions cut 5 bases from V and 2 bases from J, with 10 bases between. This CDR3 is built from 13 residues. The CDR3 bases are TGTGCCAGCAGTCGAGACAGTCCCTACGAGCAGTACTTC. It codes for CASSRDSPYEQYF. The full variable domain, with the rest looked up from reference TRBV2 and TRBJ2-7, is EPEVTQTPSHQVTQMGQEVILRCVPISNHLYFYWYRQILGQKVEFLVSFYNNEISEKSEIFDDQFSVERPDGSNFTLKIRSTKLEDSAMYFCASSRDSPYEQYFGPGTRLTVT.